This T cell receptor (beta chain) emerged from a study of CD8+ T cells in alopecia areata (dated by TCRdb to 2016 to 2019). For context, the study as a whole: The treated patients, all with moderate-to-severe alopecia areata, were enrolled in an open-label pilot trial of oral tofacitinib given at 5 to 10 mg twice daily. Patients stayed on tofacitinib for 6 to 18 months and then had 6 months of follow-up off drug so that delayed response and recurrence could be assessed. The SALT score, which quantifies the percentage of affected scalp surface area, was used to measure disease severity in treated patients. To study T cell clonal expansion in alopecia areata, the researchers applied high-throughput TCRbeta sequencing to both the C3H/HeJ mouse model and human patients. In humans, TCRbeta sequencing was performed on scalp tissue and on sorted CD4+ and CD8+ peripheral blood T cells from healthy controls and from patients with patchy or totalis/universalis alopecia areata. Patients on tofacitinib were biopsied at baseline and after 4 and 24 weeks of treatment, and several of the patients also had a later scalp biopsy. Clonality in the scalp was compared among normal scalp (n=4), patchy alopecia areata scalp (n=8), and alopecia totalis/universalis scalp (n=8). The RNA source kit depended on sample type: the PAXgene miRNA kit for fixed scalp, the miRNeasy kit for PBMCs, and the RNeasy kit for mouse skin. Amplification of TCRbeta CDR3 regions was done by immunoSEQ multiplex PCR using 35 Vbeta forward primers and 13 Jbeta reverse primers.

The research as a whole found: Higher clonality and more expanded CD8+ clones were observed in lesional scalp than in normal scalp, particularly in alopecia totalis/universalis, a finding suggestive of antigenic drive. Many expanded lesional clones were found to persist in scalp and blood during tofacitinib treatment, and relapse after treatment cessation may be partly explained by this persistence. With tofacitinib, both scalp clonality and the number of expanded CD8+ clones among the top 100 scalp clones went down significantly. Because the treated cohort was small and had just a single nonresponder, larger studies are needed to establish links between baseline CD8+ expansion and response. Scalp TCR repertoire analysis is complicated because resident alphabeta T cells in normal human skin are also sequenced, whereas mouse skin is dominated by gammadelta T cells. Compared with mice, TCR sequences shared between patients were less clear, possibly partly because of HLA diversity across the patient population.

As regards this clone: It has no known antigen specificity. No clone much larger than this one lies a single base away; base qualities are absent.

The germline V gene specifies SQVTM as CDR1 and ANQGSEA as CDR2. From the cysteine through the phenylalanine, the CDR3 covers 18 amino acids. Only the CDR3 portion is preserved as DNA: 54 bases, with reading frame beginning at the first base. The V end gives up 3 bases and the J end 4 bases, leaving 10 bases in the junction not matched to a gene. The time point label, as the study defines it: more than 3 weeks on oral tofacitinib. In light of the paper, this sample's treatment or condition label describes: oral pan-JAK inhibitor, 5-10 mg twice daily. Peripheral blood and lesional scalp punch biopsies were obtained from patients with alopecia areata. PBMCs were isolated by density centrifugation and stained for CD3, CD4 and CD8, and CD4+ and CD8+ T cells were sorted on a FACSAria. The library was generated by the immunoSEQ multiplex PCR assay. RNA was extracted from all samples and reverse transcribed into cDNA as template for TCR sequencing. SuperScript III was used for first-strand cDNA synthesis, primed with a 2:1 mix of oligo-dT and random hexamers. A synthetic immune receptor repertoire was used to gauge amplification bias, and whatever bias remained was removed computationally. The study's own analysis went as follows. Raw reads were preprocessed for error removal, and CDR3 was defined according to IMGT conventions as running from the conserved cysteine to phenylalanine. Clonality was calculated as 1 minus Shannon entropy normalized by log2 of the number of productive unique TCRs. CD4 or CD8 identity of scalp clones was inferred by cross-referencing scalp TCRbeta sequences with sorted blood CD4 and CD8 repertoires. TCRdb's version of the immuneACCESS table is confined to in-frame rearrangements and falls short of the full clone set. An unresolved V gene accounts for under half of the shortfall where checked; the remainder is of unknown origin. Clonal size and the V and J genes are those of that table, whereas D and trimming came from the DNA. Within this sample are 110,000 to 150,000 clones, with around 86% of them counted one time only. The ten largest clones add up to around 14% of the sample.

The rearranged chain carries TRBV29-1 and TRBJ2-1, and 15 junctional nucleotides match TRBD2. Source: CD8+ T cells sorted from blood, taken at week 4, from a patient treated with tofacitinib. The receptor's source is a human donor with alopecia areata. The CDR3 reads CSVDGLAGGPPFYNEQFF. Read as DNA, the sequence is TGCAGCGTTGACGGACTAGCGGGAGGGCCTCCGTTTTACAATGAGCAGTTCTTC.